The rows below give T cell receptor beta chains drawn from one sample of a study of spatial heterogeneity in lung cancer. TCRdb re-derived calls from the 5' RACE reads in MiXCR, one entry per CDR3 protein. The data contain about 94,000 distinct CDR3 sequences, roughly a fifth of them singletons. Sequencing used PBMCs, obtained at follow-up. The receptors here all came from a male donor with early-stage non-small cell lung cancer. The CDR3 runs from the conserved cysteine through the conserved F or W. The order of the fields is J gene, D gene, V gene, clone size, CDR3 DNA, CDR3 protein. The D gene is left open where the match is weak. Clone size is shown for a subset of rows, as once, few, many or a class of expanded clone.

>TRBJ2-5|TRBD2|TRBV10-3|.
TGTGCCATCAGTGAAGGACTAGCGGGGGGTGAAGAGACCCAGTACTTC
CAISEGLAGGEETQYF
>TRBJ2-5|TRBD1|TRBV27|few
TGTGCCAGCAGTTTCGACAGGGGGCGTCTGGAGACCCAGTACTTC
CASSFDRGRLETQYF
>TRBJ1-3|TRBD1|TRBV6-5|.
TGTGCCAGATCGATGAGGGGGCCTGGAAACACCATATATTTT
CARSMRGPGNTIYF
>TRBJ2-1|TRBD2|TRBV6-1|.
TGTGCCAGCAGTGAAGCAGCGGGACTAGAGGATGAGCAGTTCTTC
CASSEAAGLEDEQFF
>TRBJ2-3|.|TRBV5-4|.
TGTGCCAGCAGCCAAGACACAGATACGCAGTATTTT
CASSQDTDTQYF
>TRBJ2-3|.|TRBV20-1|.
TGCAGTGCTGGGGCCCCCACAGATACGCAGTATTTT
CSAGAPTDTQYF
>TRBJ1-5|.|TRBV20-1|once
TGCAGTGCTAGAGAGGGTAATAGCAATCAGCCCCAGCATTTT
CSAREGNSNQPQHF
>TRBJ1-1|TRBD1|TRBV29-1|many
TGCAGCGTTGACCCACTGGGGACAGGGGGCGTCAACACTGAAGCTTTCTTT
CSVDPLGTGGVNTEAFF
>TRBJ2-1|TRBD2|TRBV7-2|few
TGTGCCAGCAGCATCTTAGCGGGGGAGTTGTTCTACAATGAGCAGTTCTTC
CASSILAGELFYNEQFF
>TRBJ2-3|TRBD2|TRBV5-4|few
TGTGCCAGCAGCTTAGGCGGGGGACGCACAGATACGCAGTATTTT
CASSLGGGRTDTQYF
>TRBJ2-3|TRBD2|TRBV6-6|.
TGTGCCAGCAGGGAGGGACTAGCCTACGGAGATACGCAGTATTTT
CASREGLAYGDTQYF
>TRBJ1-2|.|TRBV20-1|.
TGCAGTGCTACCGGACGGTCCTATGGCTACACCTTC
CSATGRSYGYTF
>TRBJ1-4|TRBD1|TRBV20-1|few
TGCAGTGCTAGGGCAGGGGGCCCGGAAAAACTGTTTTTT
CSARAGGPEKLFF
>TRBJ2-7|TRBD1|TRBV3-1|many
TGTGCCAGCAGCCGTCGGGGACAGGGCCACGAGCAGTACTTC
CASSRRGQGHEQYF
>TRBJ1-5|.|TRBV7-6|many
TGTGCCAGCAGCTCATTAGGGGCGCTAAGCGGCAATCAGCCCCAGCATTTT
CASSSLGALSGNQPQHF
>TRBJ2-7|TRBD2|TRBV20-1|.
TGCAGTGCAACATCTCCTACTAGCGGGTCCTACGAGCAGTACTTC
CSATSPTSGSYEQYF
>TRBJ2-5|.|TRBV15|many
TGTGCCACCAGCAGAGGATACGGGCCGAAAGAAGAGACCCAGTACTTC
CATSRGYGPKEETQYF
>TRBJ2-1|.|TRBV29-1|.
TGCAGCGTTGAAGGTCAGCCTTCCTACAATGAGCAGTTCTTC
CSVEGQPSYNEQFF
>TRBJ2-3|.|TRBV9|.
TGTGCCAGCAGCTTGGACGATGGGGTAAGCACAGATACGCAGTATTTT
CASSLDDGVSTDTQYF
>TRBJ1-3|.|TRBV12-3/TRBV12-4|.
TGTGCCAGCGGAGAGGGGAGTGGGCATTATTTT
CASGEGSGHYF
>TRBJ2-1|TRBD2|TRBV20-1|.
TGCAGTCCCCTGCTAGCGGGGTTCTACAATGAGCAGTTCTTC
CSPLLAGFYNEQFF
>TRBJ2-1|TRBD2|TRBV3-1|few
TGTGCCAGCAGCCAAAGACTGGTCGGGAGGGGTTCCTACAATGAGCAGTTCTTC
CASSQRLVGRGSYNEQFF
>TRBJ2-1|.|TRBV7-9|.
TGTGCCAGCAGCTTCGAGCAGGGAAGGCAGTTCTTC
CASSFEQGRQFF
>TRBJ2-2|.|TRBV5-1|.
TGCGCCAGCAGCTTGTCTCCGGATATGAACACCGGGGAGCTGTTTTTT
CASSLSPDMNTGELFF
>TRBJ2-1|TRBD2|TRBV10-3|few
TGTGCCATCAGTGAGTCGGGGGGGGACAATGAGCAGTTCTTC
CAISESGGDNEQFF
>TRBJ2-7|.|TRBV20-1|.
TGCAGTGCTAGAGATCATAGTAGGCAGGGCCTCGGCTACGAGCAGTACTTC
CSARDHSRQGLGYEQYF
>TRBJ1-3|.|TRBV2|.
TGTGCCAGCAGTGAGTACACAATCCTCTCTGGAAACACCATATATTTT
CASSEYTILSGNTIYF
>TRBJ2-4|.|TRBV20-1|.
TGCAGTGCTAGACAGGGGATAGCCAAAAACATTCAGTACTTC
CSARQGIAKNIQYF
>TRBJ1-5|.|TRBV27|many
TGTGCCAGCAGTTTATCGACGAATCAGCCCCAGCATTTT
CASSLSTNQPQHF
>TRBJ2-6|.|TRBV7-2|many
TGTGCCAGCAGCTCCGGGGGATCTGGGGCCAACGTCCTGACTTTC
CASSSGGSGANVLTF
>TRBJ1-5|TRBD1|TRBV20-1|few
TGCAGTGCTCGGGACAGTAGCCAATATAGCAATCAGCCCCAGCATTTT
CSARDSSQYSNQPQHF
>TRBJ2-6|.|TRBV4-1|.
TGCGCCAGCAGCCAGGGACGGACCTCTGGGGCCAACGTCCTGACTTTC
CASSQGRTSGANVLTF
>TRBJ1-4|.|TRBV18|few
TGTGCCAGCTCACCACAATTCCGGGGGAAGAATGAAAAACTGTTTTTT
CASSPQFRGKNEKLFF
>TRBJ2-2|.|TRBV5-4|.
TGTGCCAGCAGCGCTTTTGGGCTGAGACCGGGGGAGCTGTTTTTT
CASSAFGLRPGELFF
>TRBJ2-2|TRBD2|TRBV19|few
TGTGCCAGTAGTACTCCGGGACTAGATCGGACCGGGGAGCTGTTTTTT
CASSTPGLDRTGELFF
>TRBJ1-2|TRBD1|TRBV24-1|few
TGTGCCACCAGTGATTCTTTGACAGGGCATCGTTACACCTTC
CATSDSLTGHRYTF